This TCR beta chain was obtained from a study of HIV-infected patients and healthy controls. The ends were cut back, 3 bases at V and 4 bases at J, with 15 bases in the middle. This CDR3 spans 15 amino acids. CDR1 is SEHNR, CDR2 FQNEAQ, per germline (reference sequence). A single record per CDR3 protein comes from TCRdb applying MiXCR to the 5' RACE reads. This sample has about 67,000 distinct CDR3 sequences, with around 17% found just once. The chain carries TRBV7-9 and TRBJ1-1; no clear D gene. This sequence was found in a human donor in good health. The material sequenced was CD4+ T cells from blood. The CDR3 nucleotides read TGTGCCAGCAGCTTCGAAATACGAGCGAGCACTGAAGCTTTCTTT. As protein: CASSFEIRASTEAFF.